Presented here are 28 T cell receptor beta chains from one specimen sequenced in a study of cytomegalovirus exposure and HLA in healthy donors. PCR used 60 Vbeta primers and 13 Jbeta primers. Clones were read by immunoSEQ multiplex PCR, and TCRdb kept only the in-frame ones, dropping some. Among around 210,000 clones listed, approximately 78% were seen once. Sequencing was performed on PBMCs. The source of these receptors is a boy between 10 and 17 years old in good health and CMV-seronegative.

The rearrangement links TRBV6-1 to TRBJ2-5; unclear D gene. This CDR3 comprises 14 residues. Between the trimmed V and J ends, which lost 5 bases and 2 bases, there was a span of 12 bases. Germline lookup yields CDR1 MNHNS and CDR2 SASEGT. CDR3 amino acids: CASSPTITQETQYF. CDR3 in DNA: TGTGCCAGCAGTCCAACTATTACACAAGAGACCCAGTACTTC.

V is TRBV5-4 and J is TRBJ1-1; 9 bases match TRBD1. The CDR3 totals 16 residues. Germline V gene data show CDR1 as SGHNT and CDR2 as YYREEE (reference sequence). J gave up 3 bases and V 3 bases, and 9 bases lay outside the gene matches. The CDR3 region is CASSWAGTGRDTEAFF. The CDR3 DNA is TGTGCCAGCAGCTGGGCCGGGACAGGGAGGGACACTGAAGCTTTCTTT.

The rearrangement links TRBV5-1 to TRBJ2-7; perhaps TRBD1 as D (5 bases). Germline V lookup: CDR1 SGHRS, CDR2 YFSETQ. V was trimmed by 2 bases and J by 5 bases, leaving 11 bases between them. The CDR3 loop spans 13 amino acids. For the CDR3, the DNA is TGCGCCAGCAGCTTTTTTATAGGGGACGAGCAGTACTTC. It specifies CASSFFIGDEQYF.

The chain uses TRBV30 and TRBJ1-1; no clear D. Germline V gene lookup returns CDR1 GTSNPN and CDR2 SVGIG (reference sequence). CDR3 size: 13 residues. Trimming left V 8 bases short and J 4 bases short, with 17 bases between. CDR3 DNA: TGTGCCCAGCAGACAAATCCAGTCACTGAAGCTTTCTTT. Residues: CAQQTNPVTEAFF.

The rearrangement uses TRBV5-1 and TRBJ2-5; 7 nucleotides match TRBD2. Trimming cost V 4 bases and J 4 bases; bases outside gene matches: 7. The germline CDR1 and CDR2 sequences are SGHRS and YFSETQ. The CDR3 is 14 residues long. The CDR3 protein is CASSGGGSGETQYF. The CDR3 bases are TGCGCCAGCAGCGGCGGGGGTTCGGGAGAGACCCAGTACTTC.

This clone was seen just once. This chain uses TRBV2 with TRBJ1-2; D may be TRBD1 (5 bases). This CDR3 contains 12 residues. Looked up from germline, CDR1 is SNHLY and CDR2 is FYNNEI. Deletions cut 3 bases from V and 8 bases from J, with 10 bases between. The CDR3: CASSEGGRGYTF. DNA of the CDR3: TGTGCCAGCAGTGAGGGGGGACGGGGCTACACCTTC.

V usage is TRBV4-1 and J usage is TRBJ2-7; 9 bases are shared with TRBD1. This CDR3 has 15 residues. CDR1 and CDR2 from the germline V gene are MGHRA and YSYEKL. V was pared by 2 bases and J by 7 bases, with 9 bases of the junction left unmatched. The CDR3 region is CASSQIGTGYEEQYF. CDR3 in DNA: TGCGCCAGCAGCCAAATCGGGACAGGGTATGAGGAGCAGTACTTC.

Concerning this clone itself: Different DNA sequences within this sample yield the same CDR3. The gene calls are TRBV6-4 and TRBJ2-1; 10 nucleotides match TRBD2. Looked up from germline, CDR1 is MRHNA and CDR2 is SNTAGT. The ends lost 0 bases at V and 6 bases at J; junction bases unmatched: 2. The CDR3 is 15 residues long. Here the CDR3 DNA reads TGTGCCAGCAGTGACTCGAGCGGGGGGGCCAATGAGCAGTTCTTC. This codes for CASSDSSGGANEQFF.

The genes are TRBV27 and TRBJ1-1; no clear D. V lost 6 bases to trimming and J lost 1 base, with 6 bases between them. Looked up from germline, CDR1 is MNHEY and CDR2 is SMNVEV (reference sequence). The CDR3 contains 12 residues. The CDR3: CASSQANTEAFF. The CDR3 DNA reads TGTGCCAGCAGCCAAGCGAACACTGAAGCTTTCTTT.

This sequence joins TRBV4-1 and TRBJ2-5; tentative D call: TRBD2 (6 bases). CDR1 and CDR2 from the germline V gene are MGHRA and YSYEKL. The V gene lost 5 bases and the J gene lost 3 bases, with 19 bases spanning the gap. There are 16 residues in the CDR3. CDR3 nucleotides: TGCGCCAGCAGCTCAATCTTAGAAGCGGGTGAAGAGACCCAGTACTTC. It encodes CASSSILEAGEETQYF.

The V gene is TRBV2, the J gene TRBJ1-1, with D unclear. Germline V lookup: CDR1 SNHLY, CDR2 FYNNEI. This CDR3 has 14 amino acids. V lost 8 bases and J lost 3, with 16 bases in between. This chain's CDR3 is CASARGSGDTEAFF. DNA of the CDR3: TGTGCCAGCGCTCGGGGTTCGGGTGACACTGAAGCTTTCTTT.

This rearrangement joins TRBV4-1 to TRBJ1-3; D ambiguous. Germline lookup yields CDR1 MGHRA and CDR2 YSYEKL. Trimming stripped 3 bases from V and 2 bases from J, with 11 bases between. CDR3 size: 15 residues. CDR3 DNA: TGCGCCAGCAGCCAGATGGCGGTTCCTGGAAACACCATATATTTT. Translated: CASSQMAVPGNTIYF.

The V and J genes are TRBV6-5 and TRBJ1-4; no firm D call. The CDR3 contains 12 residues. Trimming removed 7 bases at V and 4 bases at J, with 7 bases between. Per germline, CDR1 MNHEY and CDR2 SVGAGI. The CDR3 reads CASTGSNEKLFF. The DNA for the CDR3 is TGTGCCAGCACAGGAAGTAATGAAAAACTGTTTTTT.

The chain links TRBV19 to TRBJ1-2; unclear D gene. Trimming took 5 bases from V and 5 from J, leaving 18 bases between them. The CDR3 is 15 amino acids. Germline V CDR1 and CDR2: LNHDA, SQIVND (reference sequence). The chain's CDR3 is CASSSPPAGSYGYTF. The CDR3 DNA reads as TGTGCCAGTAGTTCCCCCCCGGCGGGATCTTATGGCTACACCTTC. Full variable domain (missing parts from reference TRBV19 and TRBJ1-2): DGGITQSPKYLFRKEGQNVTLSCEQNLNHDAMYWYRQDPGQGLRLIYYSQIVNDFQKGDIAEGYSVSREKKESFPLTVTSAQKNPTAFYLCASSSPPAGSYGYTFGSGTRLTVV.

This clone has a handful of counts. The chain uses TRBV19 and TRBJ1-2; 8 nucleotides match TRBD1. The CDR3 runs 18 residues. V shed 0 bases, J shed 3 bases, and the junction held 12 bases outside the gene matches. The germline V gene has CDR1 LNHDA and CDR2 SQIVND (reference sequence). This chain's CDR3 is CASSIDRVGQGPDYGYTF. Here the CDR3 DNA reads TGTGCCAGTAGTATAGATCGAGTAGGACAGGGACCCGACTATGGCTACACCTTC.

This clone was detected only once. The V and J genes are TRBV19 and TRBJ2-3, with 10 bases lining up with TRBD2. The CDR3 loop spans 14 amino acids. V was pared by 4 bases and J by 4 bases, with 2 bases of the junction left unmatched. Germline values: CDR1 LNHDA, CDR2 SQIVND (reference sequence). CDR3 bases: TGTGCCAGTAGTAGAGCGGGAGGGCCAGATACGCAGTATTTT. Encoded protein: CASSRAGGPDTQYF.

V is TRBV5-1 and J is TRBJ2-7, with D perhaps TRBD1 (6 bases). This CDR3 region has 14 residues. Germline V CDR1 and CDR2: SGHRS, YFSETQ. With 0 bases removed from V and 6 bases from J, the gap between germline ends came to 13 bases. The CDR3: CASSLAGTHGEQYF. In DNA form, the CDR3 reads TGCGCCAGCAGCTTGGCGGGGACACACGGCGAGCAGTACTTC.

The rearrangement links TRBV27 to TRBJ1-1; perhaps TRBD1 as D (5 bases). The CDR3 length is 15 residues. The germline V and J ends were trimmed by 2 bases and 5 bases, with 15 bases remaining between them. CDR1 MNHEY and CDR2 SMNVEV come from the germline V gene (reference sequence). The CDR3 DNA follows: TGTGCCAGCAGTTTAATCCAGGGATTAGGGACTGAAGCTTTCTTT. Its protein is CASSLIQGLGTEAFF.

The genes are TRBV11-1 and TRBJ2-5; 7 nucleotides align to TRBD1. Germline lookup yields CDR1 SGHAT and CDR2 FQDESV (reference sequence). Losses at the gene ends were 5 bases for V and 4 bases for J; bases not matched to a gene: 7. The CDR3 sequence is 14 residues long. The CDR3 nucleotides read TGTGCCAGCAGCCCGTGGACAGGAATAGAGACCCAGTACTTC. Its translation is CASSPWTGIETQYF.

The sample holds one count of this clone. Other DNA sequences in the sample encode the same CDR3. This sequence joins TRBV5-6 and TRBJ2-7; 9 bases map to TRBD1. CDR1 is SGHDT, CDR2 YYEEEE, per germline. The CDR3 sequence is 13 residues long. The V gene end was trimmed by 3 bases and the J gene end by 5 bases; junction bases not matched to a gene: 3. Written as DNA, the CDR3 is TGTGCCAGCAGCTGGCGGGACAGGGACGAGCAGTACTTC. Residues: CASSWRDRDEQYF.

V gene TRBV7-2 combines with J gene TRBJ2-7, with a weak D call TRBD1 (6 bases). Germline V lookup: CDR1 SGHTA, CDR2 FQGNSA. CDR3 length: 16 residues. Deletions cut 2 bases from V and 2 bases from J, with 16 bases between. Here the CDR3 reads CASSLRAGADPYEQYF. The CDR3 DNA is TGTGCCAGCAGCTTACGCGCAGGGGCCGACCCCTACGAGCAGTACTTC.

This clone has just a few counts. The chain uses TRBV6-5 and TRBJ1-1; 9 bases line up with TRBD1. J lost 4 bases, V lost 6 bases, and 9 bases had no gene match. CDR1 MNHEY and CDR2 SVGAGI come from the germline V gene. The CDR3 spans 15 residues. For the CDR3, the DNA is TGTGCCAGCAGCCTACAGGGGGCGTATGGCACTGAAGCTTTCTTT. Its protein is CASSLQGAYGTEAFF.

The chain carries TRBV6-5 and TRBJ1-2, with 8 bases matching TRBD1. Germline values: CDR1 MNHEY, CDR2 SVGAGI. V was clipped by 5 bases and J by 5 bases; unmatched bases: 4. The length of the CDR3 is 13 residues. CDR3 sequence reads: CASSLDRAYGYTF. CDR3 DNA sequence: TGTGCCAGCAGTCTGGACAGGGCATATGGCTACACCTTC.

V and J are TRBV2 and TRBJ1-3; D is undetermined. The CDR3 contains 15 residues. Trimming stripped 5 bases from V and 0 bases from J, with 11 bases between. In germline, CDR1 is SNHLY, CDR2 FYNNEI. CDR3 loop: CASSYEGSSGNTIYF. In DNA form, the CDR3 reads TGTGCCAGCAGTTACGAGGGTAGCTCTGGAAACACCATATATTTT.

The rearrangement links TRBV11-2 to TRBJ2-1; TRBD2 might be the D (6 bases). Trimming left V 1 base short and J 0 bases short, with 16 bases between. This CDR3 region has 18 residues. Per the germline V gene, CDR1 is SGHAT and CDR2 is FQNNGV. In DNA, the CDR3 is TGTGCCAGCAGCTTAGGTAGAGGATACGGGAGCTCCTACAATGAGCAGTTCTTC. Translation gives CASSLGRGYGSSYNEQFF.

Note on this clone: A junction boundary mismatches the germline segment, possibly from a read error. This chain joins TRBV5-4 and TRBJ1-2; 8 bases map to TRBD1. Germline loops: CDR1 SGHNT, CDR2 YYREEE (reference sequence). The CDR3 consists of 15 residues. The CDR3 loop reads CASSAGTGDFYGYPF. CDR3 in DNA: TGTGCCAGCAGCGCCGGGACAGGTGACTTTTATGGCTACCCCTTC.

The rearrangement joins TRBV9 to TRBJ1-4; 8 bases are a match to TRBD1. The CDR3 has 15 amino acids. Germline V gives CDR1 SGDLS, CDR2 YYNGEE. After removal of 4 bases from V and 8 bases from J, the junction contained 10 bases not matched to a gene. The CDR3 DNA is TGTGCCAGCAGCACAAGACAGGGGCGAAACGAAAAACTGTTTTTT. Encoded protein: CASSTRQGRNEKLFF.

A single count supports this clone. The CDR3 reads CASSPPDRGPSGYTF. CDR3 nucleotide sequence: TGTGCCAGCAGCCCGCCGGACAGGGGGCCGTCTGGCTACACCTTC. This chain joins TRBV11-3 and TRBJ1-2, with 11 bases matching TRBD1. The V gene's germline CDR1 is SGHNT and CDR2 YENEEA. V gave up 5 bases and J gave up 7 bases; unmatched junction bases: 9. The CDR3 is 15 residues long.